This T cell receptor (beta chain) was documented in a study of blood T cell repertoires in COVID-19. Whole-study context: Sources were T cells, B-cell-depleted T cells, or PBMCs; the material itself was cDNA or gDNA.

Per the authors' pipeline: Nucleated cell counts were estimated from reference gene primer amplification. This table comes from immunoSEQ multiplex PCR, and its TCRdb copy is limited to in-frame clones, with some not included. D and trimming come from the DNA, and the V and J calls and clone size come from that table. The sample has 50,000 to 70,000 clones, 84% seen once. The source material was peripheral blood. The clonotype was recovered from a man aged 65 to 85 with active COVID-19.

The CDR3 spells CASSQELAGDTQYF. The CDR3 DNA reads as TGCGCCAGCAGCCAAGAGCTAGCGGGAGATACGCAGTATTTT. This rearrangement joins TRBV4-3 to TRBJ2-3; 8 bases match TRBD2. Germline loops: CDR1 LGHNA, CDR2 YSLEER. After removal of 0 bases from V and 5 bases from J, the junction contained 1 base not matched to a gene. There are 14 residues in the CDR3.